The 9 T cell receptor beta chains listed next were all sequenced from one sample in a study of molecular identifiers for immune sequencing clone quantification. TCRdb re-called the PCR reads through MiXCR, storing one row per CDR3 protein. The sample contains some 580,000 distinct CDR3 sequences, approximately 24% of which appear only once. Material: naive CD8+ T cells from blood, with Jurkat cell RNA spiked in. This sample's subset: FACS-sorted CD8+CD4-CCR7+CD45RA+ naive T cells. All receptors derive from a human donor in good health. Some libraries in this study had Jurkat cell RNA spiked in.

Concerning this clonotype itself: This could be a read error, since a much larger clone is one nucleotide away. CDR3 coding DNA: TGTGCCAGCGGGGACAGTATGTACAGTGGCACTGAAGCTTTCTTT. Translating it yields CASGDSMYSGTEAFF. The rearrangement joins TRBV6-6 to TRBJ1-1; 7 nucleotides match TRBD1. Germline lookup yields CDR1 MNHNY and CDR2 SVGAGI (reference sequence). CDR3 length: 15 residues. V was pared by 8 bases and J by 4 bases, with 13 bases of the junction left unmatched.

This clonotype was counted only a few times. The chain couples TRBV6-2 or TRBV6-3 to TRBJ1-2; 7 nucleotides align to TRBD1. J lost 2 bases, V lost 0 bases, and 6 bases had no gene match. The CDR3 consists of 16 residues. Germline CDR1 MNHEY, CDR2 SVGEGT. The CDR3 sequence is CASSYSWDSSNYGYTF. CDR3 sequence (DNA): TGTGCCAGCAGTTACTCCTGGGACAGCTCCAACTATGGCTACACCTTC.

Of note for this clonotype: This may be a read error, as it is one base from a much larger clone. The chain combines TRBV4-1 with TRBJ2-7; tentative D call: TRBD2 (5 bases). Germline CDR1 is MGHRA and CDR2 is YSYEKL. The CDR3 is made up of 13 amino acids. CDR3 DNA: TGCGCCAGCAGCCACGCCGGGGATTACGAGAAGTACTTC. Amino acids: CASSHAGDYEKYF.

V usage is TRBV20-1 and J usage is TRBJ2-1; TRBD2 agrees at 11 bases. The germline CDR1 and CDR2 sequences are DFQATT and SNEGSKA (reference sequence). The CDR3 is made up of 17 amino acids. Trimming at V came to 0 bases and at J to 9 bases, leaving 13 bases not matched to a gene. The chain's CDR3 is CSARDLSSGGTLVEQFF. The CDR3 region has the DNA TGCAGTGCTAGAGATCTGTCTAGCGGGGGGACGCTAGTTGAGCAGTTCTTC.

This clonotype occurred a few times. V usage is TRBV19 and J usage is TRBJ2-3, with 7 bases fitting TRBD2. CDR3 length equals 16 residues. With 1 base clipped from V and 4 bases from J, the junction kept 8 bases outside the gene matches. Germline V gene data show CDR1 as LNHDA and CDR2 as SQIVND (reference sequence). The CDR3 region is CASSIALRGSADTQYF. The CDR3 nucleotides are TGTGCCAGTAGTATAGCCTTGCGGGGGAGCGCAGATACGCAGTATTTT.

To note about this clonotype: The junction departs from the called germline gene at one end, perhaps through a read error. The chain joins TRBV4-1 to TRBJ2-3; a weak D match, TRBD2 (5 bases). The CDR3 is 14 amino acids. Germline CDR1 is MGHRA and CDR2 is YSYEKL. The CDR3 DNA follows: TGCGCCCGCAGCCCCGGGGATGGCACAGATACGCAGTATTTT. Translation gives CARSPGDGTDTQYF.

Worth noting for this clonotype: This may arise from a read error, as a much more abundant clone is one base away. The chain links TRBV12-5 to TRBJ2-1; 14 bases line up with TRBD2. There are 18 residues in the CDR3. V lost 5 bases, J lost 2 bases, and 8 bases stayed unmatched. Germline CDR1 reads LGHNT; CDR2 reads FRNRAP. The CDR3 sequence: CASGPGTSGSAPYNEQFF. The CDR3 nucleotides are TGTGCTAGTGGTCCGGGGACTAGCGGGAGTGCCCCCTACAATGAGCAGTTCTTC.

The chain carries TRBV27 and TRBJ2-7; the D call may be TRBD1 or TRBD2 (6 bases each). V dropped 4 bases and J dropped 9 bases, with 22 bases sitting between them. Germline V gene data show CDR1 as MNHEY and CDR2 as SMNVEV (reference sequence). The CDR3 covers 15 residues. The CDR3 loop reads CASSSGGTLPHGQYF. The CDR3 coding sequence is TGTGCCAGCAGTTCGGGCGGGACACTCCCCCACGGGCAGTACTTC.

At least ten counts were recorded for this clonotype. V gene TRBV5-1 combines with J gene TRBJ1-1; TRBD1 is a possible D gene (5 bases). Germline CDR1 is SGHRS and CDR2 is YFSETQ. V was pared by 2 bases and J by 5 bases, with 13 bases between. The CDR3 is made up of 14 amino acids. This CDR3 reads CASSFGQGPTEAFF. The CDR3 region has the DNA TGCGCCAGCAGCTTTGGCCAGGGCCCTACTGAAGCTTTCTTT.